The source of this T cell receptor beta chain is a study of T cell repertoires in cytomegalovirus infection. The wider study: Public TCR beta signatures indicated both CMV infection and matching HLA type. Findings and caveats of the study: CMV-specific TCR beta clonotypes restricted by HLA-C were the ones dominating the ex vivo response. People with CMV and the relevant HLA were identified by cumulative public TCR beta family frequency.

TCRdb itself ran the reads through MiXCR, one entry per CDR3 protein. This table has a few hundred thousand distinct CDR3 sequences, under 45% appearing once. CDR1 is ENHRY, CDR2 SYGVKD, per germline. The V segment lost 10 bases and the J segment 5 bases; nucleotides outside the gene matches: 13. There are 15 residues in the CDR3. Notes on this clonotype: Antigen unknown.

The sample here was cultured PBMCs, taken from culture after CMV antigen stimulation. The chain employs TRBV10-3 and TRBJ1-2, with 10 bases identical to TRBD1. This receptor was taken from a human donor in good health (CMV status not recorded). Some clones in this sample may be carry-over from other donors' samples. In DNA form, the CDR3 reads TGTGCCACCTACGAGCCGGGACAGGGGATGTATGGCTACACCTTC. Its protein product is CATYEPGQGMYGYTF.